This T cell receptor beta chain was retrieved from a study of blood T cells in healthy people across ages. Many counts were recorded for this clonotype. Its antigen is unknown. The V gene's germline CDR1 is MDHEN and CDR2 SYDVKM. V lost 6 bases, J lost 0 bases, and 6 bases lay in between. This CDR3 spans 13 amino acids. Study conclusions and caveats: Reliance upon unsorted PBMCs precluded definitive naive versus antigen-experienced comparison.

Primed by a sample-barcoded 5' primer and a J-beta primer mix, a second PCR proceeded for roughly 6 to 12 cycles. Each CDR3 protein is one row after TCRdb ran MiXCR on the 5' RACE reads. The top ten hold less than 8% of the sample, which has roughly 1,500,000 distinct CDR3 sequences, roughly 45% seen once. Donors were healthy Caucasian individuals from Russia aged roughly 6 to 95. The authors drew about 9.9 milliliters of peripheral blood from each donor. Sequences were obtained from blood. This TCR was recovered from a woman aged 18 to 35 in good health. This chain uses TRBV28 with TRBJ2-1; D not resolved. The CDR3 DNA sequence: TGTGCCAGCAGGCCGACCTCCTACAATGAGCAGTTCTTC. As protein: CASRPTSYNEQFF. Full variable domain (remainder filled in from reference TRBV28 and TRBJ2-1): DVKVTQSSRYLVKRTGEKVFLECVQDMDHENMFWYRQDPGLGLRLIYFSYDVKMKEKGDIPEGYSVSREKKERFSLILESASTNQTSMYLCASRPTSYNEQFFGPGTRLTVL.